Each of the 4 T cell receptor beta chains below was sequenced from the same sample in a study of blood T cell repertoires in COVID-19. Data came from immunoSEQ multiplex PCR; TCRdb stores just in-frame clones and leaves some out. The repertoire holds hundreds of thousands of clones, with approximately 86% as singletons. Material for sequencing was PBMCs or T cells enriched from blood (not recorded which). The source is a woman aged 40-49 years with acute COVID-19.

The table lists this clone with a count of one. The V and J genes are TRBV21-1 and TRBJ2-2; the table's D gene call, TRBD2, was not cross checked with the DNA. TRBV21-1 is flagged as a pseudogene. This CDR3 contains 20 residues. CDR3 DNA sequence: TGTGCCAGCAGCAATGGCCCGGGAGGGCCTAGTTCTTACCACACCGGGGAGCTGTTTTTT. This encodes CASSNGPGGPSSYHTGELFF.

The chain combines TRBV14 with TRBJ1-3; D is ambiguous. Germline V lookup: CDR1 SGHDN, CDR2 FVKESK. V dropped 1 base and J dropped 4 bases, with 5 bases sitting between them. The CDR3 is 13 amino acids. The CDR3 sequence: CASSQVPGNTIYF. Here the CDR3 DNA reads TGTGCCAGCAGCCAAGTTCCGGGAAACACCATATATTTT.

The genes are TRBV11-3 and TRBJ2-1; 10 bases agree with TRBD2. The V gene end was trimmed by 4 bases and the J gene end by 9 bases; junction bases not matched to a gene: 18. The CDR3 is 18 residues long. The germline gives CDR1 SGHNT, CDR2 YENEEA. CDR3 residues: CASSSSARASGSMREQFF. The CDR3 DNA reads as TGTGCCAGCAGCTCTTCCGCCAGGGCTAGCGGGAGTATGCGTGAGCAGTTCTTC.

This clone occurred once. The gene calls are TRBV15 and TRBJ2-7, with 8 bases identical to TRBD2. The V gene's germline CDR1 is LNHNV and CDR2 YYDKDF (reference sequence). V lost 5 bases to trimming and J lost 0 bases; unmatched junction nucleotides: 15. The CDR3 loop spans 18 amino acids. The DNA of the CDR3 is TGTGCCACCAGCGGGGGCGGAGGGAGCGGGGGTGACTCCTACGAGCAGTACTTC. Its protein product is CATSGGGGSGGDSYEQYF.